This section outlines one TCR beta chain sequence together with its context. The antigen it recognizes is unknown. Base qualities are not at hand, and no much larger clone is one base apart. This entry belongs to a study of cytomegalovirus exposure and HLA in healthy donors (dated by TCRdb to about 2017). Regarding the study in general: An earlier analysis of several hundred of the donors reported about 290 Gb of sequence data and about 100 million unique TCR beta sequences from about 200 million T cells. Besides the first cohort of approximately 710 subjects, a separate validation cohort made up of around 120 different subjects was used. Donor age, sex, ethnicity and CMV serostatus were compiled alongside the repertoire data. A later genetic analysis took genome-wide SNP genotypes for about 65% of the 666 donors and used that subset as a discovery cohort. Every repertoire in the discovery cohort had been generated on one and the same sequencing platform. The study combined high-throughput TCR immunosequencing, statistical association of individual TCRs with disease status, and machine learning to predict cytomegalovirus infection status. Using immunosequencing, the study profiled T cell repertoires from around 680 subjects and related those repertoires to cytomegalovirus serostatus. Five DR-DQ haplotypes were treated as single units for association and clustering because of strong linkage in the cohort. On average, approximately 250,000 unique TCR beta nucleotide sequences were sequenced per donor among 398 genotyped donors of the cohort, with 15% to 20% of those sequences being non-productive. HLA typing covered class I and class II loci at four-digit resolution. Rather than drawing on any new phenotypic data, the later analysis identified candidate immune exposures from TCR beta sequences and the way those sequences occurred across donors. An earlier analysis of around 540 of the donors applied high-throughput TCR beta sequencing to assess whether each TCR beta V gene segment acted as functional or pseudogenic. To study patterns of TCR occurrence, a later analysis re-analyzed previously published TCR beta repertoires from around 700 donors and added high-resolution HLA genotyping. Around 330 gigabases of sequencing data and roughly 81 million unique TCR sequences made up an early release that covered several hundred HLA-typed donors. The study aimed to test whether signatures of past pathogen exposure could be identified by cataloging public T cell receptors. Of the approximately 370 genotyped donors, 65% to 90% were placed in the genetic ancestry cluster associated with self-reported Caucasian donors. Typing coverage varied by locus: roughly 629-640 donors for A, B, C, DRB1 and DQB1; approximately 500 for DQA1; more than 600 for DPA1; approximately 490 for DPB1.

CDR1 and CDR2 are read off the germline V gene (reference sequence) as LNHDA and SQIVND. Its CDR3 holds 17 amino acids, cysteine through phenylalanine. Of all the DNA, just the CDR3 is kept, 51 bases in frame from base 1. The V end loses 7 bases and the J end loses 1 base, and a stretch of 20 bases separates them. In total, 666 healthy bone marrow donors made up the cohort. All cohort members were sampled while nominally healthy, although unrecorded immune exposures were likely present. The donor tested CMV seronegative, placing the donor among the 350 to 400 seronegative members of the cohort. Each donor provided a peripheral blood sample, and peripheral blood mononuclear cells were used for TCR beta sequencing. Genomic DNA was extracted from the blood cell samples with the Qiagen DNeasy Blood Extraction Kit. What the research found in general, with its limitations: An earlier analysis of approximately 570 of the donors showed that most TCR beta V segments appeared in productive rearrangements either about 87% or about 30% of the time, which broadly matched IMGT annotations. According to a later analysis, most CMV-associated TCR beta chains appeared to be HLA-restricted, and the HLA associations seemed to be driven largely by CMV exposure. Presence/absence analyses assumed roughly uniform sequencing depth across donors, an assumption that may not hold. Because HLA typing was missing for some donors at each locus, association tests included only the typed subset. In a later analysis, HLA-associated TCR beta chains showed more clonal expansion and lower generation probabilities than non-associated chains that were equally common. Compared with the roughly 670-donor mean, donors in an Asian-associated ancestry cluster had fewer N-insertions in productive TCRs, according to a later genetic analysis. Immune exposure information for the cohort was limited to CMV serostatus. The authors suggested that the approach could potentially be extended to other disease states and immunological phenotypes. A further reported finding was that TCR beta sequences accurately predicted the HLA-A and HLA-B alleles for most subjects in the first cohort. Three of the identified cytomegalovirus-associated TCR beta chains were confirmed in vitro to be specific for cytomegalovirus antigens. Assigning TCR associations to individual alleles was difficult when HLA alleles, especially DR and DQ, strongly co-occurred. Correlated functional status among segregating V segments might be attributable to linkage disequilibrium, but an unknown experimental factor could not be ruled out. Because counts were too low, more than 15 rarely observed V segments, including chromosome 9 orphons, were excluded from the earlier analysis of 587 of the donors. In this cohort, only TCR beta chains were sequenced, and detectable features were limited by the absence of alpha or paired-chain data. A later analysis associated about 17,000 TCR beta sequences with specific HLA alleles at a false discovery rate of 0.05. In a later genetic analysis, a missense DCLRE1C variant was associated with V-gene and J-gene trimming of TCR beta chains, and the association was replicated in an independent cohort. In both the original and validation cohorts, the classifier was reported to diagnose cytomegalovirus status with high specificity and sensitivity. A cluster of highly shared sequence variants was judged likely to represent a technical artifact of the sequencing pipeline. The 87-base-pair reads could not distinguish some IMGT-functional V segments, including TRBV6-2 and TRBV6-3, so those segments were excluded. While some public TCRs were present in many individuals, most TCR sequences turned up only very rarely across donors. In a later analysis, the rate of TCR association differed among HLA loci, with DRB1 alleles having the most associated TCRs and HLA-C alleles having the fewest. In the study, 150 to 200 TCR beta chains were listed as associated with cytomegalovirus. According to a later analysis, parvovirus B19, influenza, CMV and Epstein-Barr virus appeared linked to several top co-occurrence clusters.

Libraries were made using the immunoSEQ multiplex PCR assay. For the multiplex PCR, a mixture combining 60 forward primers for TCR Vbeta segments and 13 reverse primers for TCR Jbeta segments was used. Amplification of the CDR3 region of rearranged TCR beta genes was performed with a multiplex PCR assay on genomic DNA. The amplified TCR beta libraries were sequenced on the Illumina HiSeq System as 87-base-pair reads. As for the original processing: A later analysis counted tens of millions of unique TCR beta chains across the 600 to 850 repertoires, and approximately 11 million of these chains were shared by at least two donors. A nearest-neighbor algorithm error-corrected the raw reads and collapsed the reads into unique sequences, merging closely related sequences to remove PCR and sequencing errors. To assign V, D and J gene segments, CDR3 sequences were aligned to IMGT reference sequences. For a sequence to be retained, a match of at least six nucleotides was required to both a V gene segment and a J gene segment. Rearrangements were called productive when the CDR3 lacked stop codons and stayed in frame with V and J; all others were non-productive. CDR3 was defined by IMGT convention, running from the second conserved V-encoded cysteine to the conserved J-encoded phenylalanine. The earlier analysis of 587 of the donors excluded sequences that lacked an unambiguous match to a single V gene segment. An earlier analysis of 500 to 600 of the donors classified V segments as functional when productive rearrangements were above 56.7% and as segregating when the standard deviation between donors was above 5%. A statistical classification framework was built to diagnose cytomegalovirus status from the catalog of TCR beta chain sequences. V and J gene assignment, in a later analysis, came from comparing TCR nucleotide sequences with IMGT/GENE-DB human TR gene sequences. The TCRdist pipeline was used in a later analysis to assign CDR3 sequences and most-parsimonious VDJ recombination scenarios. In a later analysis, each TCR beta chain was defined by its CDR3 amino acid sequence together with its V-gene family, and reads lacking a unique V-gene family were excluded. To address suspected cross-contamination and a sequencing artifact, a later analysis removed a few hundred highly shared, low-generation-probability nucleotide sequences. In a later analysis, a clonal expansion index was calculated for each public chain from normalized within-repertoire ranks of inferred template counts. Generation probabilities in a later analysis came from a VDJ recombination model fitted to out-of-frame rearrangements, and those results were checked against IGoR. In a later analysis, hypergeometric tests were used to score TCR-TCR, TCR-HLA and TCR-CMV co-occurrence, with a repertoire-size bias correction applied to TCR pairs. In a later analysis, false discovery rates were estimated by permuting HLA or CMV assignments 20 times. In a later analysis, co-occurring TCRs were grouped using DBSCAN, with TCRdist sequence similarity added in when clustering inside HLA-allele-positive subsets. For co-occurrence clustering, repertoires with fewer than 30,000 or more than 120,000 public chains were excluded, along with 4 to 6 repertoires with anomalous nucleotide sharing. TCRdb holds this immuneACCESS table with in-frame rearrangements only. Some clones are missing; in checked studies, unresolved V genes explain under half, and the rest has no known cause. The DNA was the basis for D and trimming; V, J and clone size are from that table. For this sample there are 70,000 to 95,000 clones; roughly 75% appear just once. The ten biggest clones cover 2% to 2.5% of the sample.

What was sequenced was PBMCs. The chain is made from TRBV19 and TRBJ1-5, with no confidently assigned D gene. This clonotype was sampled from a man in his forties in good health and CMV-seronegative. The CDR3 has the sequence CASNPGGMAGSNQPQHF. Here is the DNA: TGTGCCAGTAACCCAGGTGGTATGGCGGGAAGCAATCAGCCCCAGCATTTT.